The sequence of this TCR beta chain was determined in a study of shared clonotypes between healthy human individuals. General study points: Expectations were that clonotype sharing among donors would be affected by sequencing depth.

Germline trimming cut 4 bases from V and 0 bases from J; bases unmatched to any gene: 8. In germline, CDR1 is SGHRS, CDR2 YFSETQ. The CDR3 runs to 17 residues. The deep-level immunoSEQ assay was used. Over several immunoSEQ plates, each subset's genomic DNA was distributed in even portions. The repertoire was sequenced with immunoSEQ multiplex PCR; TCRdb's copy has only in-frame clones and lacks some. This sample has about 2.1 million clones, with 85% to 95% found just once. About this clone: Its antigen is unknown.

CD8 cells regarded as naive lacked CD45RO, were positively chosen for CCR7, and omitted terminally differentiated effector memory CD45RA+ cells. Each of the donors was a healthy adult who was HIV-negative and had not had a recent acute infection or vaccination. Sequenced material: naive CD8+ T cells from PBMCs. The chain employs TRBV5-1 and TRBJ1-5, with TRBD1 matching over 9 bases. This receptor was identified in a man between 18 and 29 years old in good health. Some clones in this sample may be carry-over from other donors' samples. Here the CDR3 DNA reads TGCGCCAGCAGCCTGACAGGGGGACCTTATAGCAATCAGCCCCAGCATTTT. It encodes CASSLTGGPYSNQPQHF. The variable domain in full, completed from reference TRBV5-1 and TRBJ1-5, reads KAGVTQTPRYLIKTRGQQVTLSCSPISGHRSVSWYQQTPGQGLQFLFEYFSETQRNKGNFPGRFSGRQFSNSRSEMNVSTLELGDSALYLCASSLTGGPYSNQPQHFGDGTRLSIL.